What follows are 22 T cell receptor beta chains derived from one specimen sequenced in a study of graft-versus-host responses after intestinal transplantation. Sequenced by immunoSEQ multiplex PCR; TCRdb stores in-frame clones only, minus some. The data show just over 4,000 clones, about 22% seen once. The specimen comprised alloreactive CD4+ T cells from a mixed lymphocyte reaction culture, sampled before transplantation. Subset reported: CFSE-low proliferating T cells sorted from roughly 6-day pre-transplant mixed lymphocyte reaction (GvH or HvG direction). The source is a human patient who was an organ donor for intestinal transplantation.

This clone was counted between two and nine times. The chain has TRBV5-1 and TRBJ1-6; 7 nucleotides agree with TRBD1. The CDR3 has 15 amino acids. Per germline, CDR1 SGHRS and CDR2 YFSETQ. V gave up 0 bases and J gave up 9 bases; unmatched junction bases: 6. The CDR3 DNA reads TGCGCCAGCAGCTTGGACAGGGGAAGGGGTTCACCCCTCCACTTT. It yields the protein CASSLDRGRGSPLHF.

This clone was detected ten times or more. The genes are TRBV20-1 and TRBJ1-1; D ambiguous. V lost 5 bases and J 6 bases, leaving 10 bases between the germline ends. The CDR3 has 11 residues. Germline CDR1 and CDR2: DFQATT and SNEGSKA (reference sequence). CDR3 DNA: TGCAGTGCTCCCCTTCGGGCTGAAGCTTTCTTT. This translates into CSAPLRAEAFF.

This clone is deemed medium-sized. The chain couples TRBV28 to TRBJ2-6, with D maybe TRBD1 (6 bases). V lost 10 bases to trimming and J lost 0 bases, with 13 bases between them. The CDR3 length is 15 residues. Germline CDR1 and CDR2: MDHEN and SYDVKM. CDR3 nucleotides: TGTGCCACCGGACAGAATCCCTCTGGGGCCAACGTCCTGACTTTC. It encodes CATGQNPSGANVLTF.

There are a few counts of this clone. The chain couples TRBV4-3 to TRBJ2-7; TRBD2 matches 12 bases. J gave up 7 bases and V 1 base, and 17 bases lay outside the gene matches. The CDR3 totals 19 residues. CDR1 LGHNA and CDR2 YSLEER come from the germline V gene. The CDR3 DNA reads as TGCGCCAGCAGCCAAGGAACCGGGACATACGAGACTAGCGGGGGTGAGCAGTACGTC. It specifies CASSQGTGTYETSGGEQYV.

The V call is TRBV14, the J call TRBJ2-2; D gene ambiguous. Trimming removed 3 bases from V and 7 bases from J, with 3 bases in between. This CDR3 is built from 11 residues. Germline lookup yields CDR1 SGHDN and CDR2 FVKESK. CDR3 in DNA: TGTGCCAGCAGCCATAACGGGGAGCTGTTTTTT. Translating it yields CASSHNGELFF.

This clone showed up just a few times. CDR3 loop: CASSLARYYNSPLHF. The CDR3 nucleotides are TGTGCCAGCAGTTTAGCCAGGTACTATAATTCACCCCTCCACTTT. The gene calls are TRBV28 and TRBJ1-6; D remains unclear. V was clipped by 2 bases and J by 3 bases, with 8 bases between them. Germline loops: CDR1 MDHEN, CDR2 SYDVKM. This CDR3 comprises 15 residues.

This clone is medium-sized (0.01 to 0.1%). The chain links TRBV5-6 to TRBJ2-2; D is unclear. Germline-derived CDR1 and CDR2 are SGHDT and YYEEEE. CDR3 length: 14 amino acids. Trimming stripped 1 base from V and 3 bases from J, with 7 bases between. The CDR3 loop is CASSLIRYTGELFF. The CDR3 nucleotides are TGTGCCAGCAGCTTGATCAGATACACCGGGGAGCTGTTTTTT.

V usage is TRBV7-3 and J usage is TRBJ1-1; D uncertain. Germline V gives CDR1 SGHTA, CDR2 FQGTGA. The CDR3 length is 13 residues. Trimming pared 1 base from V and 4 bases from J, leaving 7 bases between. The CDR3 loop is CASSLRAGTEAFF. The CDR3 nucleotides read TGTGCCAGCAGCTTAAGGGCGGGCACTGAAGCTTTCTTT.

In this sample, this clone is large. V gene TRBV14 combines with J gene TRBJ1-2; TRBD1 is a possible D gene (5 bases). V was pared by 4 bases and J by 1 base, with 13 bases between. Germline V CDR1 and CDR2: SGHDN, FVKESK. The CDR3 extends over 15 amino acids. The CDR3 loop reads CASSPGPGSNYGYTF. Written as DNA, the CDR3 is TGTGCCAGCAGCCCAGGGCCCGGGAGTAACTATGGCTACACCTTC.

By share of the sample, this clone is medium-sized. V usage is TRBV27 and J usage is TRBJ1-6; possibly TRBD1 for D (6 bases). The CDR3 loop spans 17 amino acids. Germline V gene data show CDR1 as MNHEY and CDR2 as SMNVEV (reference sequence). The V end lost 4 bases, the J end lost 2 bases, and 15 bases lay between the germline ends. CDR3 nucleotides: TGTGCCAGCAGTTCCCGCTACAGGGTCCCCTATAATTCACCCCTCCACTTT. Translation: CASSSRYRVPYNSPLHF.

The V gene is TRBV6-5, the J gene TRBJ2-1; 15 bases are a match to TRBD2. The CDR3 covers 14 residues. The germline gives CDR1 MNHEY, CDR2 SVGAGI. The V gene end was trimmed by 4 bases and the J gene end by 9 bases; junction bases not matched to a gene: 1. The CDR3 here is CASSSGLAGGEQFF. CDR3 DNA: TGTGCCAGCAGTTCGGGACTAGCGGGGGGTGAGCAGTTCTTC.

This chain connects TRBV6-6 to TRBJ1-3, with 7 bases aligning to TRBD1. The CDR3 contains 16 residues. Trimming removed 2 bases from V and 4 bases from J; junction bases left unmatched: 8. The germline V gene has CDR1 MNHNY and CDR2 SVGAGI (reference sequence). The CDR3 coding sequence is TGTGCCAGCAGTTACCCCCAACAGGGGAAAGGAAACACCATATATTTT. This translates into CASSYPQQGKGNTIYF.

This chain uses TRBV28 with TRBJ1-5; unclear D gene. Trimming pared 3 bases from V and 8 bases from J, leaving 11 bases between. This CDR3 comprises 13 residues. Germline V lookup: CDR1 MDHEN, CDR2 SYDVKM. CDR3 in amino acids: CASSLEGIKPQHF. The CDR3 coding sequence is TGTGCCAGCAGTTTGGAGGGAATTAAGCCCCAGCATTTT. Based on the CDR3 plus reference TRBV28 and TRBJ1-5, the full variable domain is DVKVTQSSRYLVKRTGEKVFLECVQDMDHENMFWYRQDPGLGLRLIYFSYDVKMKEKGDIPEGYSVSREKKERFSLILESASTNQTSMYLCASSLEGIKPQHFGDGTRLSIL.

By its share, this clone is medium-sized (0.01 to 0.1%). The chain couples TRBV18 to TRBJ2-3; D remains ambiguous. In germline, CDR1 is KGHSH, CDR2 LQKENI. The CDR3 spans 13 residues. The germline V and J ends were trimmed by 5 bases and 6 bases, with 12 bases remaining between them. DNA of the CDR3: TGTGCCAGCTCATCCTTCTGGCGGGATACGCAGTATTTT. This encodes CASSSFWRDTQYF.

The V gene is TRBV4-3, the J gene TRBJ2-1; D is unresolved. This CDR3 has 15 amino acids. From germline, CDR1 is LGHNA and CDR2 YSLEER. V shed 1 base and J shed 6 bases, with 13 bases lying between them. Here the CDR3 DNA reads TGCGCCAGCAGCCAAGTCGTGAGCTCAGGCAATGAGCAGTTCTTC. Translated: CASSQVVSSGNEQFF.

This rearrangement joins TRBV5-5 to TRBJ2-1; TRBD1 aligns across 9 bases. V lost 0 bases and J lost 7; bases outside the gene matches: 5. Germline V gene sequence: CDR1 SGHKS, CDR2 YYEKEE (reference sequence). The CDR3 runs to 15 residues. In nucleotides, the CDR3 is TGTGCCAGCAGCTTGGAGGGGACAGGGAAAAATGAGCAGTTCTTC. Encoded protein: CASSLEGTGKNEQFF.

By share, this clone counts as medium-sized. The J gene is TRBJ2-2, the V gene TRBV2; TRBD1 matches 7 bases. Trimming cost V 7 bases and J 4 bases; bases outside gene matches: 9. Germline CDR1 is SNHLY and CDR2 is FYNNEI. CDR3 length: 15 residues. The CDR3 loop reads CASNPATGVTGELFF. CDR3 nucleotide sequence: TGTGCCAGCAACCCAGCTACAGGGGTCACCGGGGAGCTGTTTTTT.

Concerning this clone itself: In this CDR3 the conserved last residue, phenylalanine or tryptophan, is missing, so a read error is likely. The DNA is omitted, as the CDR3 cannot be located on it reliably, and the CDR3 follows TCRdb's listing. V usage is TRBV21-1 and J usage is TRBJ2-7; the table's D call, TRBD2, was not checked against the DNA. TRBV21-1 is labeled a pseudogene. The CDR3 sequence runs 9 residues, both termini included. CDR3: CASKNERGG.

Here the CDR3 reads CASSLATAGYTF. In DNA, the CDR3 is TGTGCCAGCAGTTTGGCGACAGCTGGCTACACCTTC. This chain links TRBV28 with TRBJ1-2, with a weak D call TRBD1 (5 bases). Trimming stripped 3 bases from V and 7 bases from J, with 9 bases between. The germline V gene has CDR1 MDHEN and CDR2 SYDVKM. This CDR3 region has 12 residues.

The chain recombines TRBV5-1 with TRBJ2-3, with TRBD2 matching 9 bases. In germline, CDR1 is SGHRS, CDR2 YFSETQ. V gave up 0 bases and J gave up 2 bases; unmatched junction bases: 4. CDR3 length: 16 amino acids. The CDR3 nucleotides are TGCGCCAGCAGCTTGGGGCTAGCGGGGCTCACAGATACGCAGTATTTT. It codes for CASSLGLAGLTDTQYF.

The V and J genes are TRBV11-2 and TRBJ2-7; perhaps TRBD2 as D (5 bases). Trimming pared 5 bases from V and 4 bases from J, leaving 9 bases between. The CDR3 runs to 12 residues. Germline V gives CDR1 SGHAT, CDR2 FQNNGV. This chain's CDR3 is CASSQRGYEQYV. In DNA form, the CDR3 reads TGTGCCAGCAGCCAAAGAGGGTACGAGCAGTACGTC.

By sample fraction, this clone is large. The chain employs TRBV7-9 and TRBJ2-2, with 7 bases fitting TRBD1. This CDR3 has 15 amino acids. Germline CDR1 reads SEHNR; CDR2 reads FQNEAQ (reference sequence). V shed 7 bases, J shed 4 bases, and the junction held 9 bases outside the gene matches. This chain's CDR3 is CASKTGETSTGELFF. CDR3 nucleotide sequence: TGTGCCAGCAAAACAGGGGAGACAAGCACCGGGGAGCTGTTTTTT.